Sequencing of this T cell receptor (beta chain) was carried out in a study of tumor and adjacent non-tumor tissue in lung cancer (dated by TCRdb to 2016 to 2018). For the wider study: Of the cohort, more than ten patients had adenocarcinoma, 2 had squamous cell carcinoma and 1 had small cell lung cancer. Sequencing generated a total of some 130 million productive TCRbeta reads, averaging around 4.2 million reads per sample. For each patient, one tumor sample and one normal lung sample were taken, giving a few dozen paired specimens that underwent TCRbeta CDR3 sequencing. The study compared bulk TCRbeta repertoires from lung tumor tissue and matched distant non-tumor lung tissue of about 16 lung cancer patients. The roughly 15 patients were aged roughly 31 to 80 years, included 10 men and 5 women, and had TNM stage I to III disease.

V and J are trimmed by 8 bases and 0 bases, and the gene matches miss 4 bases of the junction. The germline V gene specifies SQVTM as CDR1 and ANQGSEA as CDR2. The CDR3 measures 14 amino acids from cysteine to phenylalanine. The CDR3 DNA has 42 bases and is translated from base 1. As for this clonotype: The antigen it recognizes is unknown. No per-base quality is available; no much larger clone lies one base away.

RNA was isolated from bulk unsorted tissue, and RNA quality was assessed with a NanoDrop ND-1000 and an Agilent 2100. Normal lung samples were distant non-tumor tissue taken more than 3 cm from the tumor edge. Donors were newly diagnosed lung cancer patients admitted for thoracic surgery in China between August and November 2014, without prior chemotherapy. Patients who had received previous radiotherapy or chemotherapy, or who had another concurrent cancer, were excluded from the study. Pieces of surgical tissue measuring about 1-2.1 cm3 were kept in RNAlater solution and stored at -80 degrees C until use. The full study reports these points: Only roughly 14 patients were in the cohort, and the authors stated that larger samples and more detailed clinical data are needed. Peripheral blood was not sequenced, so blood TCRbeta repertoires were not examined in the lung cancer patients of the study. Neither the sequencing platform nor unique molecular identifiers are mentioned in the methods. Tumor tissue showed significantly greater TCR diversity (inverse Simpson) than normal lung tissue (approximately 400 vs 170, P = 0.0075, Mann-Whitney U test). TCR diversity was significantly higher in younger patients, and higher tumor TCR diversity was associated with shorter overall and disease-free survival. In normal lung, the top 100 clones accounted for a significantly larger cumulative share of the repertoire than in tumor tissue.

Library method: multiplex PCR. The sequencer listed for this sample is Illumina HiSeq 2500. TCRbeta libraries were constructed through three rounds of nested PCR with primers (Table S4) according to protocols modified from ARM-PCR. PCR products of 200-500 bp were gel-excised and purified with the QIAquick gel extraction kit before sequencing. On the study's bioinformatics: Trimmomatic was used to clean the reads, FLASH was used to merge the reads into complete CDR3 sequences, and MiTCR was used to assign the reads to V(D)J germline segments. VDJtools was used to compute clonal diversity as the inverse Simpson's index. In-frame sequences without a premature stop codon were defined as productive reads. The raw public reads went through TCRdb reprocessing: fastp at Q25, MiXCR clone calling, in-frame beta chains kept. Identical CDR3 protein sequences are pooled into one entry, listed with their most common genes and DNA. The V and J calls follow TCRdb's processing rather than the paper's. A total of 90,000 to 110,000 distinct CDR3 sequences appear in this sample, roughly three fifths of them only once. The top ten clonotypes cover roughly 19% of the sample.

The TCR was taken from a man in his 60s with non-small cell lung cancer. Rearrangement joined TRBV29-1 to TRBJ2-3; 11 junctional bases match TRBD2. The sample was distant non-tumor lung tissue. The DNA is as follows: TGCAGCCTTGCTAGCGGGAGGAGCACAGATACGCAGTATTTT. This codes for CSLASGRSTDTQYF.